This T cell receptor beta chain was profiled in a study of blood T cells in healthy people across ages. Those donating, healthy Caucasian individuals from Russia, were aged roughly 6 to 100. The second PCR ran about 6 to 12 cycles with a sample-barcoded 5' primer and J-beta primers. All cDNA molecules were each tagged by a template-switch adaptor with 12 random nucleotides. MiXCR was run by TCRdb on the 5' RACE reads, yielding one entry per CDR3 protein. The sample shows 700,000 to 850,000 distinct CDR3 sequences, around half of them seen only once. Whole-study results and caveats: As age increased, TCR beta diversity per million T cells fell in a roughly linear fashion.

CDR1 is WNHNN and CDR2 is SYGVQD in the germline V gene (reference sequence). Trimming removed 7 bases at V and 0 bases at J, with 6 bases between. The CDR3 covers 13 residues. For this clonotype: Its specificity is unknown.

This sequence joins TRBV10-1 and TRBJ2-2; D is unclear. This clonotype was obtained from an elderly man in good health. Sample: blood. CDR3 in amino acids: CASITANTGELFF. Here the CDR3 DNA reads TGCGCCAGCATTACTGCGAACACCGGGGAGCTGTTTTTT.